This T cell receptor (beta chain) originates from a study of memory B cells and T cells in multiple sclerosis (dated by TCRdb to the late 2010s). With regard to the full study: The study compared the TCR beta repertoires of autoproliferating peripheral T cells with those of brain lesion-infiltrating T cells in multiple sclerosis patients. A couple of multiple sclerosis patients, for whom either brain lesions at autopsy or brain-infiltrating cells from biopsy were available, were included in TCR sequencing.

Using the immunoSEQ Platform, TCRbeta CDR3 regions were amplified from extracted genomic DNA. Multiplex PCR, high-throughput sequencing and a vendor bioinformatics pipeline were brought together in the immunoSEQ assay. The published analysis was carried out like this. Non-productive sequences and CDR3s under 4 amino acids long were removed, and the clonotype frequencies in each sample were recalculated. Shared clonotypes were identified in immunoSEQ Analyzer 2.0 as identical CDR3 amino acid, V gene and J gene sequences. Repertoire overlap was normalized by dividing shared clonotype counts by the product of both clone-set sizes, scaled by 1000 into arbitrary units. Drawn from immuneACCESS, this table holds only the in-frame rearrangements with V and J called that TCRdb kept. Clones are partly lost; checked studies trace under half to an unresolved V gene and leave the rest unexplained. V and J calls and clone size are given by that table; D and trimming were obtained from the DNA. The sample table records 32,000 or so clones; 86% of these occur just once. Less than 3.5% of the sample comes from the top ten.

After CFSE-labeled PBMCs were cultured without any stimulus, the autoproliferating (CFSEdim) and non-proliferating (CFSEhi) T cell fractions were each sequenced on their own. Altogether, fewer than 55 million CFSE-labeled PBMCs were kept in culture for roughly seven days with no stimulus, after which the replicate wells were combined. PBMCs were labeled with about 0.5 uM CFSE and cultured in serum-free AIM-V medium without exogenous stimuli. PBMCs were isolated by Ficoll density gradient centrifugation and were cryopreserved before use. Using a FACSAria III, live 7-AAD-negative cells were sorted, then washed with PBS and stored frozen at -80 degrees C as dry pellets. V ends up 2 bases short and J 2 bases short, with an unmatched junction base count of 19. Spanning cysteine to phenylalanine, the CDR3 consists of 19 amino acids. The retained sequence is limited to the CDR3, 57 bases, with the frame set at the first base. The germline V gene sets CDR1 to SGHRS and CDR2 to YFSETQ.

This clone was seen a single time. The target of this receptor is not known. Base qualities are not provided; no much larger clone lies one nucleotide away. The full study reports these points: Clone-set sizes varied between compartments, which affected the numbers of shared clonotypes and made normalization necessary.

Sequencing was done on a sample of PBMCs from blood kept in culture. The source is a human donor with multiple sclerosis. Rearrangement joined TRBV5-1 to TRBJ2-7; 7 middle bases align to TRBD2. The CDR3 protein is CASSLNMGTASGRTYEQYF. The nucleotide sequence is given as TGCGCCAGCAGCTTAAATATGGGGACGGCTAGCGGAAGAACCTACGAGCAGTACTTC.